The rows below give T cell receptor beta chains drawn from one sample of a study of T cell repertoires in ileal Crohn's disease. Clones were sequenced by immunoSEQ multiplex PCR, and TCRdb holds only the in-frame ones, with some missing. The table shows thousands of clones, with approximately 86% occurring only once. Sequenced: ileal tissue. The receptor set was obtained from an adult with Crohn's disease. Each CDR3 is given with its conserved first and last residue.

>TRBV6-5|TRBJ2-7
CASSLAGGVTYEQYF
>TRBV7-9|TRBJ2-1
CASSLGGGGVPVGEQFF
>TRBV5-6|TRBJ2-3
CASSLWDSPEGTDTQYF
>TRBV18|TRBJ1-3
CASSLNRDFIQGVSGNTIYF
>TRBV6-5|TRBJ1-3
CASSNLRDRGNTIYF
>TRBV5-1|TRBJ2-3
CASSLGQGSTDTQYF
>TRBV19|TRBJ1-2
CASSNRGGYGYTF
>TRBV5-1|TRBJ2-5
CASNSAPGKLETQYF
>TRBV4-2|TRBJ1-4
CASSHDRSLLFF
>TRBV6-1|TRBJ2-7
CASSEGLASAYEQYF
>TRBV29-1|TRBJ2-6
CSVGVSGANVLTF
>TRBV28|TRBJ2-1
CASSRGGENNEQFF
>TRBV7-2|.
CASSLNYEQYF
>TRBV6-4|TRBJ2-6
CASSDFSGANVLTF
>TRBV7-2|TRBJ1-2
CASSLEGAVSYTF
>TRBV6-5|TRBJ2-7
CASSRTSGSSYEQYF